Listed here are 10 T cell receptor beta chains from one sample, sequenced in a study of T cell responses to AZD1222 COVID-19 vaccine (dated by TCRdb to about 2021). The library came from the immunoSEQ multiplex PCR assay. Held by TCRdb, this immuneACCESS table contains in-frame sequences only and omits some clones. Under half of the omission traces to an unresolved V gene where checked; the cause of the rest is unknown. This sample holds 100,000 to 150,000 clones; roughly 88% were observed only once. In total, the top ten clones hold around 6.1% of the sample. The intended sense of this specimen's time point label: baseline before first vaccination. This specimen was peripheral blood, taken on day 0 of AZD1222 vaccination. These receptors were obtained from an adult in good health.

The chain uses TRBV19 and TRBJ1-5; 10 nucleotides agree with TRBD1. Germline values: CDR1 LNHDA, CDR2 SQIVND (reference sequence). CDR3 length: 15 amino acids. Trimming removed 5 bases from V and 8 bases from J; junction bases left unmatched: 9. CDR3 amino acids: CASSFGQGVGEPQHF. CDR3 DNA sequence: TGTGCCAGTAGTTTTGGACAGGGGGTAGGAGAGCCCCAGCATTTT.

The chain carries TRBV12-3 or TRBV12-4 and TRBJ1-2; D is undetermined. This CDR3 has 12 amino acids. V dropped 0 bases and J dropped 4 bases, with 3 bases sitting between them. The CDR3 protein is CASSLALYGYTF. DNA of the CDR3: TGTGCCAGCAGTTTAGCCCTCTATGGCTACACCTTC.

This clone was seen more than once but under ten times. The chain is built from TRBV5-4 and TRBJ2-1; 7 bases are shared with TRBD2. The CDR3 totals 14 residues. The germline V gene encodes CDR1 SGHNT and CDR2 YYREEE (reference sequence). J lost 7 bases, V lost 4 bases, and 8 bases had no gene match. The CDR3 nucleotides are TGTGCCAGCAGCCGGACTAGTCGGGAGAATGAGCAGTTCTTC. It is translated as CASSRTSRENEQFF.

The chain links TRBV29-1 to TRBJ1-1; no clear D. The CDR3 has 13 residues. Looked up from germline, CDR1 is SQVTM and CDR2 is ANQGSEA. Deletions cut 2 bases from V and 0 bases from J, with 7 bases between. The CDR3 sequence is CSVETQMNTEAFF. DNA for the CDR3: TGCAGCGTTGAAACGCAAATGAACACTGAAGCTTTCTTT.

V usage is TRBV6-5 and J usage is TRBJ1-1, with D unclear. This CDR3 has 15 residues. V lost 5 bases and J lost 0, with 13 bases in between. Germline CDR1 is MNHEY and CDR2 is SVGAGI. The CDR3 DNA reads as TGTGCCAGCAGTCCCCCTCCCACCGTGAACACTGAAGCTTTCTTT. Residues: CASSPPPTVNTEAFF.

J is TRBJ2-7 and V is TRBV27, with D possibly TRBD1 on 6 matching bases. With 4 bases removed from V and 3 bases from J, the gap between germline ends came to 7 bases. This CDR3 is built from 12 residues. Looked up from germline, CDR1 is MNHEY and CDR2 is SMNVEV (reference sequence). The CDR3 coding sequence is TGTGCCAGCAGTTCCAGGGGCTACGAGCAGTACTTC. Protein: CASSSRGYEQYF.

The rearrangement uses TRBV14 and TRBJ1-5; no clear D. Germline loops: CDR1 SGHDN, CDR2 FVKESK. V shed 1 base and J shed 9 bases, with 10 bases lying between them. This CDR3 region has 13 residues. The CDR3 is CASSQAEDLPQHF. CDR3 coding DNA: TGTGCCAGCAGCCAAGCCGAGGACCTGCCCCAGCATTTT.

This clone was counted a few times. The chain carries TRBV5-4 and TRBJ2-5; the D is unclear. Trimming took off 4 bases at V and 1 base at J, with 8 bases between the two ends. The CDR3 spans 13 residues. Per the germline V gene, CDR1 is SGHNT and CDR2 is YYREEE (reference sequence). In DNA form, the CDR3 reads TGTGCCAGCAGCCGTTATGCCCAAGAGACCCAGTACTTC. The encoded protein is CASSRYAQETQYF.

The chain uses TRBV14 and TRBJ1-5, with D possibly TRBD1 on 5 matching bases. The CDR3 is 15 amino acids. The germline CDR1 and CDR2 sequences are SGHDN and FVKESK. Trimming left V 3 bases short and J 5 bases short, with 14 bases between. In nucleotides, the CDR3 is TGTGCCAGCAGCCATAGGGTCGGGGGGGATCAGCCCCAGCATTTT. It is translated as CASSHRVGGDQPQHF. Looking up the rest from reference TRBV14 and TRBJ1-5 gives the full variable domain: EAGVTQFPSHSVIEKGQTVTLRCDPISGHDNLYWYRRVMGKEIKFLLHFVKESKQDESGMPNNRFLAERTGGTYSTLKVQPAELEDSGVYFCASSHRVGGDQPQHFGDGTRLSIL.

This rearrangement joins TRBV30 to TRBJ1-4; 10 nucleotides align to TRBD1. The CDR3 length is 12 residues. J gave up 11 bases and V 1 base, and 1 base lay outside the gene matches. The V gene's germline CDR1 is GTSNPN and CDR2 SVGIG (reference sequence). The CDR3 loop is CAWSADRGKLFF. Written as DNA, the CDR3 is TGTGCCTGGAGTGCGGACAGGGGGAAACTGTTTTTT. Combining the CDR3 with reference TRBV30 and TRBJ1-4 gives the whole variable domain SQTIHQWPATLVQPVGSPLSLECTVEGTSNPNLYWYRQAAGRGLQLLFYSVGIGQISSEVPQNLSASRPQDRQFILSSKKLLLSDSGFYLCAWSADRGKLFFGSGTQLSVL.